This T cell receptor beta chain derives from a study of a mutant IDH1 vaccine in newly diagnosed glioma. Study information: Beginning 4-6 weeks after radiotherapy alone, or with temozolomide cycles, vaccination took place.

In germline, CDR1 is GTSNPN, CDR2 SVGIG (reference sequence). The CDR3 runs to 12 residues. The V end was cut by 2 bases, the J end by 6 bases, with 10 bases between. Time point denoted: week 47, end of study. A single vaccine dose contained 300 ug of mutant IDH1 20-mer peptide, and topical imiquimod was used with it. Donor diagnoses consisted of new WHO grade 3 or 4 IDH1-mutant, ATRX-lost astrocytomas. This clone showed up just a few times. Its target is not known. Clones were read by immunoSEQ multiplex PCR, and TCRdb kept only the in-frame ones, dropping some. The sample has tens of thousands of clones, more than 75% seen once.

The TCR sequence derives from a woman aged 40 to 50 with glioma. Some clones in this sample may be carry-over from other donors' samples. The genes are TRBV30 and TRBJ1-1; maybe TRBD1 (5 bases). Sequenced material: PBMCs, taken from a glioma patient whose treatment included an IDH1 peptide vaccine. The CDR3 here is CAWSRGRAEAFF. CDR3 DNA: TGTGCCTGGAGTAGGGGACGGGCTGAAGCTTTCTTT.